Detailed here is one T cell receptor (beta chain). This sample is drawn from a study of blood T cell repertoires in COVID-19. The table came from immunoSEQ multiplex PCR; TCRdb's copy has only in-frame clones and leaves some out. The sample lists around 250,000 clones, 75% to 90% occurring once. Germline CDR1 MNHEY, CDR2 SVGEGT. V was cut by 5 bases and J by 8 bases, with 10 bases left in between. The CDR3 spans 12 residues. Sequenced sample: peripheral blood. V usage is TRBV6-2 or TRBV6-3 and J usage is TRBJ2-1; D ambiguous. The sequence came from a woman aged 25 to 39 with active or convalescent COVID-19. The CDR3 protein is CASSTRHHEQFF. CDR3 DNA sequence: TGTGCCAGCAGTACCAGGCACCATGAGCAGTTCTTC.